The next 29 T cell receptor beta chains were all read from a single sample in a study of shared clonotypes between healthy human individuals. Libraries were prepared by immunoSEQ multiplex PCR; TCRdb keeps only in-frame clonotypes and omits some of them. The table has approximately 980,000 clones, around three quarters seen once. The sequencing input was memory CD4+ T cells sorted from blood. As for subset: CD45RA-negative fraction. The receptors were sampled from a man aged 18 to 30 in good health.

J is TRBJ2-5 and V is TRBV5-6; 14 positions match TRBD2. CDR1 and CDR2 from the germline V gene are SGHDT and YYEEEE. This CDR3 region has 16 residues. Trimming cost V 5 bases and J 3 bases; bases outside gene matches: 6. The CDR3 DNA follows: TGTGCCAGCAGTATTCCGGGACTAGCGGGAGAAGAGACCCAGTACTTC. As protein: CASSIPGLAGEETQYF.

This clone was found many times. V and J are TRBV12-5 and TRBJ2-2; D is unclear. Trimming shortened V by 2 bases and J by 0 bases, and 4 bases separated the two germline ends. CDR1 is LGHNT and CDR2 is FRNRAP in the germline V gene. The CDR3 is 14 amino acids. This chain's CDR3 is CASGLLSNTGELFF. The CDR3, as DNA: TGTGCTAGTGGTTTGTTATCGAACACCGGGGAGCTGTTTTTT.

The V and J genes are TRBV7-2 and TRBJ2-1; 10 bases map to TRBD2. CDR3 length: 16 amino acids. Germline values: CDR1 SGHTA, CDR2 FQGNSA. The trim removed 1 base at V and 7 bases at J, leaving 7 bases unmatched. CDR3 nucleotide sequence: TGTGCCAGCAGCTTAGTTCCAGCGGGAGGGGTAAATGAGCAGTTCTTC. Amino acid sequence: CASSLVPAGGVNEQFF. Full variable domain (outside the CDR3, taken from reference TRBV7-2 and TRBJ2-1): GAGVSQSPSNKVTEKGKDVELRCDPISGHTALYWYRQSLGQGLEFLIYFQGNSAPDKSGLPSDRFSAERTGGSVSTLTIQRTQQEDSAVYLCASSLVPAGGVNEQFFGPGTRLTVL.

The chain uses TRBV5-1 and TRBJ1-2; D gene unclear. The CDR3 extends over 13 amino acids. Trimming took 4 bases from V and 3 from J, leaving 10 bases between them. Germline assignment: CDR1 SGHRS and CDR2 YFSETQ. CDR3 residues: CASSPGKDYGYTF. CDR3 sequence (DNA): TGCGCCAGCAGCCCGGGGAAAGACTATGGCTACACCTTC.

The gene calls are TRBV5-4 and TRBJ1-1; weak D call: TRBD1 (6 bases). Deletions cut 0 bases from V and 5 bases from J, with 14 bases between. This CDR3 region has 15 residues. CDR1 is SGHNT and CDR2 is YYREEE in the germline V gene (reference sequence). The CDR3 region has the DNA TGTGCCAGCAGCTTGGAAGGGGGGCGCGTAACTGAAGCTTTCTTT. Its translation is CASSLEGGRVTEAFF.

The chain is built from TRBV18 and TRBJ2-7; D is possibly TRBD1 or TRBD2 (6 bases each). The germline V gene has CDR1 KGHSH and CDR2 LQKENI. CDR3 length: 15 residues. The V end lost 3 bases, the J end lost 6 bases, and 18 bases lay between the germline ends. The CDR3 DNA sequence: TGTGCCAGCTCACCCGGGGGCAGTCCCGCGGCCGAGCAGTACTTC. The encoded protein is CASSPGGSPAAEQYF.

The chain employs TRBV30 and TRBJ1-1; 10 positions match TRBD1. Germline CDR1 and CDR2: GTSNPN and SVGIG (reference sequence). With 6 bases clipped from V and 4 bases from J, the junction kept 8 bases outside the gene matches. This CDR3 is 14 amino acids long. The CDR3 sequence is CACSSGTGATEAFF. The CDR3 coding sequence is TGTGCCTGTTCCTCCGGGACAGGGGCCACTGAAGCTTTCTTT.

The rearrangement joins TRBV28 to TRBJ1-5, with 11 bases lining up with TRBD1. The junction had 7 bases not matched to a gene; V was cut back by 6 bases and J by 6 bases. Germline CDR1 and CDR2: MDHEN and SYDVKM. This CDR3 has 15 amino acids. The CDR3 sequence: CASRFRDRGTQPQHF. The DNA of the CDR3 is TGTGCCAGCAGATTCCGGGACAGGGGGACTCAGCCCCAGCATTTT.

As regards this clone: Other DNA sequences in the sample encode the same CDR3. The rearrangement joins TRBV9 to TRBJ1-2, with a possible D match to TRBD1 (5 bases). V dropped 0 bases and J dropped 4 bases, with 10 bases sitting between them. The CDR3 length is 14 residues. CDR1 and CDR2 from the germline V gene are SGDLS and YYNGEE. CDR3 amino acids: CASSVGRGVYGYTF. The CDR3 DNA sequence: TGTGCCAGCAGCGTAGGGCGGGGCGTCTATGGCTACACCTTC.

The chain has TRBV6-5 and TRBJ2-7; 7 bases match TRBD1. Germline V gene lookup returns CDR1 MNHEY and CDR2 SVGAGI. The CDR3 is 16 residues long. V was clipped by 0 bases and J by 0 bases; unmatched bases: 5. The CDR3 bases are TGTGCCAGCAGTTACTCGATACAGGGGAGCTCCTACGAGCAGTACTTC. Translated: CASSYSIQGSSYEQYF.

The chain employs TRBV4-3 and TRBJ2-5, with D possibly being TRBD1 (5 bases). This CDR3 has 15 amino acids. The germline V and J ends were trimmed by 1 base and 5 bases, with 14 bases remaining between them. Germline V gene sequence: CDR1 LGHNA, CDR2 YSLEER. The CDR3: CASSQALGAGETQYF. The CDR3 DNA reads TGCGCCAGCAGCCAAGCCTTAGGGGCAGGGGAGACCCAGTACTTC.

The rearrangement joins TRBV19 to TRBJ2-2, with D maybe TRBD1 (6 bases). Germline V gene lookup returns CDR1 LNHDA and CDR2 SQIVND (reference sequence). The CDR3 sequence is 15 residues long. The V end lost 4 bases, the J end lost 6 bases, and 15 bases lay between the germline ends. Here the CDR3 DNA reads TGTGCCAGTAGTAGAACAGGGCAGGTACCCGGGGAGCTGTTTTTT. Translating gives CASSRTGQVPGELFF.

The J gene is TRBJ2-1, the V gene TRBV12-5; D might be TRBD1 (6 bases). The V gene lost 2 bases and the J gene lost 6 bases, with 11 bases spanning the gap. The CDR3 consists of 14 residues. The germline V gene encodes CDR1 LGHNT and CDR2 FRNRAP. The DNA for the CDR3 is TGTGCTAGTGGTTTGCCGGGACAAAGCAATGAGCAGTTCTTC. Translation gives CASGLPGQSNEQFF. Filled out from reference TRBV12-5 and TRBJ2-1, the complete variable domain reads DARVTQTPRHKVTEMGQEVTMRCQPILGHNTVFWYRQTMMQGLELLAYFRNRAPLDDSGMPKDRFSAEMPDATLATLKIQPSEPRDSAVYFCASGLPGQSNEQFFGPGTRLTVL.

The chain uses TRBV7-8 and TRBJ1-5, with 7 bases fitting TRBD1. This CDR3 has 16 amino acids. The germline gives CDR1 SGHVS, CDR2 FQNEAQ. V trimming: 5 bases; J trimming: 0 bases; junction bases outside the gene matches: 7. CDR3 loop: CASSLRDSHSNQPQHF. The CDR3 DNA follows: TGTGCCAGCAGCCTTCGGGACAGTCATAGCAATCAGCCCCAGCATTTT.

A word on this clone: This sample also contains other DNA sequences that code for the same CDR3. This chain uses TRBV5-1 with TRBJ2-3; D unclear. Trimming removed 0 bases from V and 2 bases from J, with 10 bases in between. Germline V CDR1 and CDR2: SGHRS, YFSETQ. This CDR3 is built from 15 residues. As DNA, the CDR3 is TGCGCCAGCAGCTTGGCCGTTGGGCCCACAGATACGCAGTATTTT. Translation gives CASSLAVGPTDTQYF.

The chain uses TRBV5-1 and TRBJ2-5; TRBD2 agrees at 7 bases. Germline assignment: CDR1 SGHRS and CDR2 YFSETQ. This CDR3 is 16 amino acids long. The ends lost 1 base at V and 1 base at J; junction bases unmatched: 7. The DNA of the CDR3 is TGCGCCAGCAGCTTGCGCGCTAGCGGTGGCCAAGAGACCCAGTACTTC. Its translation: CASSLRASGGQETQYF.

The J gene is TRBJ1-3, the V gene TRBV7-9; D is undetermined. CDR1 is SEHNR and CDR2 is FQNEAQ in the germline V gene (reference sequence). There are 16 residues in the CDR3. V lost 2 bases and J 0 bases, leaving 11 bases between the germline ends. The CDR3 is CASSLRVGSSGNTIYF. The CDR3 DNA reads as TGTGCCAGCAGCTTACGGGTGGGAAGCTCTGGAAACACCATATATTTT.

The chain uses TRBV7-9 and TRBJ2-2; D is perhaps TRBD1 (6 bases). Germline assignment: CDR1 SEHNR and CDR2 FQNEAQ (reference sequence). V lost 4 bases and J 3 bases, leaving 9 bases between the germline ends. The CDR3 totals 14 residues. The CDR3 reads CASSYYRDTGELFF. The CDR3 DNA sequence: TGTGCCAGCAGCTACTACAGGGACACCGGGGAGCTGTTTTTT.

The V call is TRBV19, the J call TRBJ2-6, with 8 bases identical to TRBD1. Germline loops: CDR1 LNHDA, CDR2 SQIVND (reference sequence). Trimming took 5 bases from V and 2 from J; bases not matched to a gene: 11. The CDR3 consists of 18 residues. CDR3 in amino acids: CASSPVRQGAAGANVLTF. The CDR3 DNA reads TGTGCCAGTAGTCCTGTTAGGCAGGGGGCGGCTGGGGCCAACGTCCTGACTTTC.

V usage is TRBV14 and J usage is TRBJ2-3; perhaps TRBD2 as D (6 bases). The CDR3 runs 13 residues. Between the trimmed V and J ends, which lost 4 bases and 5 bases, there was a span of 10 bases. Germline lookup yields CDR1 SGHDN and CDR2 FVKESK. This CDR3 reads CASSRDWRDTQYF. DNA for the CDR3: TGTGCCAGCAGCCGGGACTGGCGAGATACGCAGTATTTT.

This clone was observed a handful of times. This chain joins TRBV6-1 and TRBJ2-2; 7 bases map to TRBD1. This CDR3 region has 15 residues. CDR1 is MNHNS and CDR2 is SASEGT in the germline V gene. The V gene end was trimmed by 7 bases and the J gene end by 1 base; junction bases not matched to a gene: 6. CDR3 nucleotides: TGTGCCAGCATTGACAGGGAATTGAACACCGGGGAGCTGTTTTTT. Its protein product is CASIDRELNTGELFF.

This chain links TRBV28 with TRBJ2-7, with 12 bases that match TRBD1. CDR1 and CDR2 from the germline V gene are MDHEN and SYDVKM. This CDR3 contains 15 residues. Trimming took 10 bases from V and 5 from J; bases not matched to a gene: 12. The CDR3 reads CATRPRDRGLHEQYF. CDR3 DNA: TGTGCCACCAGGCCCCGGGACAGGGGGCTCCACGAGCAGTACTTC.

CDR3 in DNA: TGTGCCAGCAGCTTGGCAGGGGCTCTTATAGAGACCCAGTACTTC. This codes for CASSLAGALIETQYF. The chain has TRBV5-4 and TRBJ2-5; a possible D gene is TRBD1 (6 bases). The CDR3 has 15 amino acids. The V gene's germline CDR1 is SGHNT and CDR2 YYREEE (reference sequence). Trimming left V 0 bases short and J 4 bases short, with 13 bases between.

This rearrangement joins TRBV9 to TRBJ2-5, with 11 bases identical to TRBD2. Germline CDR1 is SGDLS and CDR2 is YYNGEE. There are 17 residues in the CDR3. The V segment lost 0 bases and the J segment 2 bases; nucleotides outside the gene matches: 6. The CDR3 reads CASSVGSSGGRQETQYF. The CDR3 bases are TGTGCCAGCAGCGTAGGATCTAGCGGGGGGCGTCAAGAGACCCAGTACTTC. The variable domain in full, completed from reference TRBV9 and TRBJ2-5, reads DSGVTQTPKHLITATGQRVTLRCSPRSGDLSVYWYQQSLDQGLQFLIQYYNGEERAKGNILERFSAQQFPDLHSELNLSSLELGDSALYFCASSVGSSGGRQETQYFGPGTRLLVL.

The chain has TRBV18 and TRBJ2-5; D not certain. The CDR3 is 13 amino acids. V lost 3 bases to trimming and J lost 2 bases, with 7 bases between them. CDR1 and CDR2 (germline): KGHSH, LQKENI. CDR3 loop: CASSPWRQETQYF. The CDR3 DNA is TGTGCCAGCTCACCGTGGCGGCAAGAGACCCAGTACTTC.

The CDR3 DNA is TGTGCCAGCAGCGCCGGGACATCCAAAAACATTCAGTACTTC. Translation gives CASSAGTSKNIQYF. The chain couples TRBV9 to TRBJ2-4; a weak D match, TRBD1 (6 bases). CDR1 is SGDLS, CDR2 YYNGEE, per germline. The CDR3 has 14 residues. Trimming took off 3 bases at V and 2 bases at J, with 9 bases between the two ends.

The rearrangement links TRBV9 to TRBJ1-2; 7 nucleotides line up with TRBD1. This CDR3 has 21 residues. V shed 3 bases, J shed 0 bases, and the junction held 23 bases outside the gene matches. Germline CDR1 SGDLS, CDR2 YYNGEE. The CDR3 DNA reads as TGTGCCAGCAGCGCTCCGCGGAGGACAGGTCTCAACCCGCTAGCTAACTATGGCTACACCTTC. This codes for CASSAPRRTGLNPLANYGYTF.

This chain uses TRBV29-1 with TRBJ2-6; tentative D call: TRBD1 (5 bases). The V end was cut by 7 bases, the J end by 6 bases, with 19 bases between. This CDR3 region has 15 residues. The germline gives CDR1 SQVTM, CDR2 ANQGSEA. The DNA of the CDR3 is TGCAGCGCAATAGGGGCTGGGCTTTCGGCCAACGTCCTGACTTTC. Translated: CSAIGAGLSANVLTF.

V and J are TRBV28 and TRBJ2-7, with D unclear. CDR3 length equals 15 residues. V was shortened by 6 bases and J by 0 bases, with 15 bases between the two germline ends. Germline V lookup: CDR1 MDHEN, CDR2 SYDVKM. CDR3 DNA: TGTGCCAGCAGACTCCTACCCTCCGACTCCTACGAGCAGTACTTC. It translates to CASRLLPSDSYEQYF.